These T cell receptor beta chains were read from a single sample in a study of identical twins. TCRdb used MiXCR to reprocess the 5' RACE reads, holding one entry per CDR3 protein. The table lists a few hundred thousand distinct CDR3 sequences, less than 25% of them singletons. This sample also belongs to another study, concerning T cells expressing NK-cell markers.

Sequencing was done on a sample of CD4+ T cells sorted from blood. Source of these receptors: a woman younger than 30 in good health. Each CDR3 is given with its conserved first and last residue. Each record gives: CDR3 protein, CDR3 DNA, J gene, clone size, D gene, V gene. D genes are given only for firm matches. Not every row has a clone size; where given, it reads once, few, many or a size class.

CASSFGPSYTF	TGTGCCAGCAGCTTTGGACCCAGCTACACCTTC	TRBJ1-2	few	.	TRBV13
CASGSLTDTQYF	TGTGCCAGCGGTAGTCTCACAGATACGCAGTATTTT	TRBJ2-3	few	.	TRBV9
CATSRSGTGRNEQFF	TGTGCCACCAGCAGATCCGGGACAGGGAGAAATGAGCAGTTCTTC	TRBJ2-1	many	TRBD1	TRBV15
CATSNKNTDTQYF	TGTGCCACCAGTAACAAAAACACAGATACGCAGTATTTT	TRBJ2-3	few	.	TRBV24-1
CASSQLDGSEEQYF	TGCGCCAGCAGCCAACTTGACGGCAGTGAAGAGCAGTACTTC	TRBJ2-7	.	.	TRBV4-3
CASSQDGTGTGRVYEQYF	TGCGCCAGCAGCCAAGATGGCACCGGGACAGGAAGAGTCTACGAGCAGTACTTC	TRBJ2-7	few	TRBD1	TRBV4-1
CSARDGGKSTDTQYF	TGCAGTGCTAGAGACGGGGGGAAGAGCACAGATACGCAGTATTTT	TRBJ2-3	.	TRBD2	TRBV20-1
CASSQGNTEAFF	TGTGCCAGCAGCCAAGGCAACACTGAAGCTTTCTTT	TRBJ1-1	many	.	TRBV14
CASSTDRTGGNQPQHF	TGTGCCAGCAGTACCGACCGGACAGGGGGCAATCAGCCCCAGCATTTT	TRBJ1-5	.	TRBD1	TRBV2
CASSDRGQGLYTEAFF	TGTGCCAGCAGCGACCGAGGTCAAGGGCTATACACTGAAGCTTTCTTT	TRBJ1-1	.	.	TRBV7-8
CASSPGEQAFTEAFF	TGTGCCAGCAGCCCCGGGGAACAGGCTTTCACTGAAGCTTTCTTT	TRBJ1-1	few	.	TRBV4-2
CASSDGLAGDTDTQYF	TGCGCCAGCAGCGATGGACTAGCGGGAGACACAGATACGCAGTATTTT	TRBJ2-3	.	TRBD2	TRBV5-1
CASRPSGVRDTQYF	TGTGCCAGCAGACCTAGCGGGGTTAGAGATACGCAGTATTTT	TRBJ2-3	.	TRBD2	TRBV25-1
CASSLGPSSYEQYF	TGCGCCAGCAGCTTGGGCCCCAGCTCCTACGAGCAGTACTTC	TRBJ2-7	.	.	TRBV5-1
CSARQLSGGGYEQYF	TGCAGTGCTCGCCAGTTGTCAGGCGGGGGTTACGAGCAGTACTTC	TRBJ2-7	.	TRBD2	TRBV20-1
CATSEQTNYGYTF	TGTGCCACCAGTGAACAGACTAACTATGGCTACACCTTC	TRBJ1-2	few	.	TRBV24-1
CASSVATSGSGANVLTF	TGTGCCAGCAGCGTAGCTACTTCAGGGTCTGGGGCCAACGTCCTGACTTTC	TRBJ2-6	.	.	TRBV9
CASSRGTSGPQETQYF	TGTGCCAGCAGCCGCGGGACTAGCGGGCCTCAAGAGACCCAGTACTTC	TRBJ2-5	few	TRBD2	TRBV11-3
CASSLSGGSGANVLTF	TGTGCCAGCAGCTTAAGCGGGGGCTCTGGGGCCAACGTCCTGACTTTC	TRBJ2-6	.	TRBD2	TRBV7-3
CASSAPGGITDTQYF	TGCGCCAGCAGTGCCCCAGGGGGAATCACAGATACGCAGTATTTT	TRBJ2-3	.	TRBD1	TRBV10-1
CSAPLSGTGTDTQYF	TGCAGTGCGCCACTAAGTGGGACAGGCACAGATACGCAGTATTTT	TRBJ2-3	.	TRBD1	TRBV20-1
CASSLERPGNTIYF	TGCGCCAGCAGCCTCGAAAGGCCTGGAAACACCATATATTTT	TRBJ1-3	.	.	TRBV5-1